A single sample is the source of the 3 T cell receptor beta chains below, sequenced in a study of T cell responses to AZD1222 COVID-19 vaccine. Only in-frame clones appear in the TCRdb table, and some are missing; sequencing was by immunoSEQ multiplex PCR. The table records some 130,000 clones, 85% to 90% of them present only once. Here the sequenced sample was peripheral blood, taken on day 0 of AZD1222 vaccination. The receptors originated from an adult in good health.

V and J are TRBV7-2 and TRBJ1-1, with 8 bases identical to TRBD1. The trim removed 2 bases at V and 3 bases at J, leaving 8 bases unmatched. This CDR3 has 16 amino acids. The germline V gene encodes CDR1 SGHTA and CDR2 FQGNSA. CDR3 protein: CASSLMYNRGDTEAFF. DNA for the CDR3: TGTGCCAGCAGCTTAATGTATAACAGGGGGGACACTGAAGCTTTCTTT.

The chain is built from TRBV5-1 and TRBJ1-1; unclear D gene. The CDR3 totals 11 residues. Trimming took 5 bases from V and 8 from J, leaving 10 bases between them. CDR1 and CDR2 from the germline V gene are SGHRS and YFSETQ. The CDR3 nucleotides read TGCGCCAGCAGAGGTGGCGCCGAAGCTTTCTTT. It translates to CASRGGAEAFF.

The CDR3, as DNA: TGTGCCAGCAGGCGACAGGCGAACACTGAAGCTTTCTTT. This encodes CASRRQANTEAFF. The chain combines TRBV6-5 with TRBJ1-1, with a weak D call TRBD1 (6 bases). CDR3 length equals 13 residues. Germline V gene lookup returns CDR1 MNHEY and CDR2 SVGAGI. V was shortened by 6 bases and J by 1 base, with 9 bases between the two germline ends.